These T cell receptor beta chains were read from a single sample in a study of vaccination and CD4 T cells after COVID-19. TCRdb reprocessed the PCR reads with MiXCR, giving one entry per CDR3 protein. In the table there are about 17,000 distinct CDR3 sequences, 45% to 60% of which are singletons. These receptors have no known antigen. Sequences were derived from CD4+ T cells from blood, cultured in vitro, sampled about 7 months after SARS-CoV-2 vaccination. These receptors all come from a human donor who had recovered from COVID-19. CDR3s include the opening cysteine and the closing phenylalanine or tryptophan. The D gene is left open where the match is weak. Clone size is given for some rows only: seen once, a few or many times, or a class if the clone is expanded.

>TRBV7-2|15|.|.|TRBJ2-7
TGTGCCAGCAGCTTAGGGTTGCATAACTCCTACGAGCAGTACTTC
CASSLGLHNSYEQYF
>TRBV20-1|15|few|.|TRBJ2-5
TGCAGTGCGGAGGTCTTCGGCCACCTCCAAGAGACCCAGTACTTC
CSAEVFGHLQETQYF
>TRBV7-2|15|.|TRBD1|TRBJ1-6
TGTGCCCGCAGCCCTTCGGGACAGGATAATTCACCCCTCCACTTT
CARSPSGQDNSPLHF
>TRBV27|14|.|.|TRBJ1-5
TGTGCCAGCAGGTCGAGGACGGAGGGCCAACCCCAGCATTTT
CASRSRTEGQPQHF
>TRBV7-2|13|.|.|TRBJ1-2
TGTGCCAGCAGCTGGGGACCGAGGTTCGGCTACACCTTC
CASSWGPRFGYTF
>TRBV5-4|12|.|.|TRBJ2-3
TGTGCCAGCAGCCCACAGGGCGATACGCAGTATTTT
CASSPQGDTQYF
>TRBV20-1|13|.|.|TRBJ2-2
TGCAGTGCTAGCCAGCGACCCACCGGGGAGCTGTTTTTT
CSASQRPTGELFF
>TRBV20-1|12|.|.|TRBJ1-2
TGCAGCTCACAGAGAGCTAACTATGGCTACACCTTC
CSSQRANYGYTF
>TRBV7-2|15|.|.|TRBJ1-1
TGTGCCAGCAGCTCGCAGGGGATTCAGAACACTGAAGCTTTCTTT
CASSSQGIQNTEAFF
>TRBV10-3|14|few|TRBD2|TRBJ2-1
TGTGCCATCTCCCTAGCGGCCTCCTACAATGAGCAGTTCTTC
CAISLAASYNEQFF
>TRBV7-3|15|.|.|TRBJ1-2
TGTGCCAGCAGCCCGCGGGACGGAGCTAACTATGGCTACACCTTC
CASSPRDGANYGYTF
>TRBV5-6|14|.|.|TRBJ2-5
TGTGCCAGCAGCTTCGGACTACAAATGGAGACCCAGTACTTC
CASSFGLQMETQYF
>TRBV10-3|13|.|.|TRBJ1-2
TGTGCCATCAGTGAGTATCCGGGCCGAGGCTACACCTTC
CAISEYPGRGYTF
>TRBV20-1|13|once|.|TRBJ1-1
TGCAGTGCTAGGACAGGAAGGAACACTGAAGCTTTCTTT
CSARTGRNTEAFF
>TRBV4-2|15|.|.|TRBJ1-5
TGTGCCAGCAGCCAAGATGCGGGGGGGGATCAGCCCCAGCATTTT
CASSQDAGGDQPQHF
>TRBV5-4|15|.|TRBD1|TRBJ1-2
TGTGCCAGCAGCTTTGGGGTGACAGGGGACGATGGCTACACCTTC
CASSFGVTGDDGYTF
>TRBV20-1|12|few|.|TRBJ2-3
TGCAGTGCTAGCGGGAGCGCAGATACGCAGTATTTT
CSASGSADTQYF
>TRBV20-1|13|.|.|TRBJ2-1
TGCAGTGCCGGACTACCCGGTTACAATGAGCAGTTCTTC
CSAGLPGYNEQFF
>TRBV10-3|14|few|.|TRBJ1-6
TGTGCCATCAGGGCGGACAGTCACGTTTCACCCCTCCACTTT
CAIRADSHVSPLHF
>TRBV4-1|17|.|TRBD2|TRBJ2-7
TGCGCCAGCAGCCAACTATTCCTCGGGGGGGAGTCCTACGAGCAGTACTTC
CASSQLFLGGESYEQYF
>TRBV20-1|14|.|.|TRBJ1-2
TGCAGTGCTAGAGTCCCAGGTGAGGGAGGTGGCTACACCTTC
CSARVPGEGGGYTF
>TRBV12-3/TRBV12-4|14|.|.|TRBJ1-1
TGTGCCAGCAGTCTAGCCGACCGATCCACTGAAGCTTTCTTT
CASSLADRSTEAFF
>TRBV6-5|16|.|.|TRBJ2-7
TGTGCCAGCAGTTACTCGGGGGGGCGCGTTTCCTACGAGCAGTACTTC
CASSYSGGRVSYEQYF
>TRBV7-9|15|few|.|TRBJ2-1
TGTGCCAGCAGCTTATTTCCTAGAAGAGACAATGAGCAGTTCTTC
CASSLFPRRDNEQFF
>TRBV7-6|14|.|.|TRBJ1-1
TGTGCCAGCAGCCAGGGACATTCGAACACTGAAGCTTTCTTT
CASSQGHSNTEAFF
>TRBV20-1|13|few|.|TRBJ1-1
TGCAGTGCTTCCTCTCAGTGGAACACTGAAGCTTTCTTT
CSASSQWNTEAFF
>TRBV7-9|13|.|.|TRBJ2-2
TGTGCCAGCAGCTTCACGCGGGACGGGGAGCTGTTTTTT
CASSFTRDGELFF
>TRBV11-3|14|.|TRBD1|TRBJ2-7
TGTGCCAGCAGCAAGGCGAACAGGGGAGACGAGCAGTACTTC
CASSKANRGDEQYF
>TRBV15|13|.|TRBD2|TRBJ2-1
TGTGCCACCAGCAGAGATTTAGCGGGAGGTCAGTTCTTC
CATSRDLAGGQFF
>TRBV6-1|11|.|.|TRBJ2-7
TGTGCCAGCGGCGGTTCCTACGAGCAGTACTTC
CASGGSYEQYF
>TRBV6-2/TRBV6-3|18|.|TRBD2|TRBJ2-5
TGTGCCAGCAGCGGACTAGCGGGAGGGCAACGGTTCCGAGAGACCCAGTACTTC
CASSGLAGGQRFRETQYF
>TRBV7-2|14|.|.|TRBJ2-3
TGTGCCAGCAGCTTACTAGGGCGGACAGATACGCAGTATTTT
CASSLLGRTDTQYF
>TRBV7-3|16|.|.|TRBJ2-7
TGTGCCAGCAGCTTAACCGCTGGGGGTTCAGCCCTCGAGCAGTACTTC
CASSLTAGGSALEQYF
>TRBV20-1|16|.|TRBD2|TRBJ2-7
TGCAGTGCTACCGGGACTAGCGGGAGTAATGGGGGCGAGCAGTACTTC
CSATGTSGSNGGEQYF
>TRBV20-1|14|few|.|TRBJ2-3
.
CSAFFGLASDTQYF
>TRBV12-3/TRBV12-4|13|large|TRBD1|TRBJ1-2
TGTGCCAGCAGTTCTGCCAGGGGGCTCGGCTACACCTTC
CASSSARGLGYTF
>TRBV10-3|13|few|TRBD1|TRBJ1-2
TGTGCCATCAGAGGGACAGTGACCTATGGCTACACCTTC
CAIRGTVTYGYTF
>TRBV7-9|15|.|TRBD2|TRBJ2-1
TGTGCCAGCAGCTTTCTTCTAGCGGGAGGGAATGAGCAGTTCTTC
CASSFLLAGGNEQFF
>TRBV6-2/TRBV6-3|15|few|TRBD2|TRBJ2-5
TGTGCCAGCAGTCGTGAGGGAGGGGTCGCTGAGACCCAGTACTTC
CASSREGGVAETQYF
>TRBV2|15|.|.|TRBJ1-2
TGTGCCAGCAGTGATAGACAGGCGACCACTATTGGCTACACCTTC
CASSDRQATTIGYTF
>TRBV21-1|13|.|.|TRBJ1-2
TGTGCCAGCAGCGATAGACAGGACTATGGCTACACCTTC
CASSDRQDYGYTF
>TRBV21-1|13|.|.|TRBJ1-6
TGTGCCAGAAGGGTGTCCTATAATTCACCCCTCCACTTT
CARRVSYNSPLHF
>TRBV20-1|19|.|TRBD1|TRBJ1-5
TGCAGTGCTCTGCCGCGAAGGGACGGACAGGGTATTTTCAATCAGCCCCAGCATTTT
CSALPRRDGQGIFNQPQHF
>TRBV20-1|12|few|.|TRBJ2-3
TGCAGTGCTAACAGGGTGGCAGATACGCAGTATTTT
CSANRVADTQYF
>TRBV20-1|16|.|TRBD2|TRBJ2-1
TGCAGTGCTAGAAGACTAGCGGGAGGGCCCGGCAATGAGCAGTTCTTC
CSARRLAGGPGNEQFF
>TRBV6-5|15|.|.|TRBJ1-5
TGTGCCAGCAGTTACACGGGACATTTAAATCAGCCCCAGCATTTT
CASSYTGHLNQPQHF
>TRBV15|13|few|.|TRBJ2-7
TGTGCCACCAGCCGATCCGGAGGCAACGAGCAGTACTTC
CATSRSGGNEQYF
>TRBV15|14|.|.|TRBJ2-1
TGTGCCACCAGCAGAGATAAAGCTCGGGGTGAGCAGTTCTTC
CATSRDKARGEQFF
>TRBV2|13|.|.|TRBJ2-3
TGTGCCAGTTCCGGGGGCGGCACAGATACGCAGTATTTT
CASSGGGTDTQYF
>TRBV20-1|13|.|TRBD2|TRBJ2-1
TGCAGTGCTCATAGCGGGGGGGCCGTTGAGCAGTTCTTC
CSAHSGGAVEQFF
>TRBV6-6|15|.|TRBD2|TRBJ2-7
TGTGCCAGCAGGCAAAGCCTAGCGGTCTCCTACGAGCAGTACTTC
CASRQSLAVSYEQYF
>TRBV7-9|12|.|.|TRBJ1-2
TGTGCCAGCAGCTTGCTCCGGGGTGGCTACACCTTC
CASSLLRGGYTF
>TRBV28|16|.|TRBD2|TRBJ2-1
TGTGCCAGCAGTTCCCAAAGCGGGAGGGGCGGCAATGAGCAGTTCTTC
CASSSQSGRGGNEQFF
>TRBV28|12|.|.|TRBJ1-2
TGTGCCAGCAGTTGGGGGAACTATGGCTACACCTTC
CASSWGNYGYTF
>TRBV6-1|14|few|.|TRBJ1-6
TGTGCCAGCAGTGAACTTGCGTTAGGGCCGGGCCCCCACTTT
CASSELALGPGPHF
>TRBV6-1|14|.|TRBD2|TRBJ2-7
TGTGCCAGCAAGAGTGGCGGGAGTGGCTACGAGCAGTACTTC
CASKSGGSGYEQYF